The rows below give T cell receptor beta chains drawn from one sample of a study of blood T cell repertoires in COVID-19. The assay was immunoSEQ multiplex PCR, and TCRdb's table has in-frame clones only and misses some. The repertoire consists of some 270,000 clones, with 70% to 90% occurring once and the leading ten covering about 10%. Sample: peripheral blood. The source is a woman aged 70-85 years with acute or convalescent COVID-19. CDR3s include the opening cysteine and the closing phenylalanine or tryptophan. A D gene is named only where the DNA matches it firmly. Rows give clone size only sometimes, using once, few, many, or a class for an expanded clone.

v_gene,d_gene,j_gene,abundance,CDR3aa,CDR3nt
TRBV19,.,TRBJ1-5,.,CASSAQKTGNQPQHF,TGTGCCAGTAGTGCCCAAAAGACAGGTAATCAGCCCCAGCATTTT
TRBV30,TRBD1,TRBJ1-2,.,CAWSRDSMNGYTF,TGTGCCTGGAGTAGGGACAGTATGAATGGCTACACCTTC
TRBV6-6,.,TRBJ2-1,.,CASWGDLGYNEQFF,TGTGCCAGTTGGGGGGATTTGGGGTACAATGAGCAGTTCTTC
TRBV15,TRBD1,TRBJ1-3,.,CATSRDRGTGRNTIYF,TGTGCCACCAGCAGAGATCGGGGGACAGGGCGAAACACCATATATTTT
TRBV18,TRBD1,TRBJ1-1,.,CASSPGTGNTEAFF,TGTGCCAGCTCACCAGGGACAGGGAACACTGAAGCTTTCTTT
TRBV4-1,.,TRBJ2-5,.,CASSPGVRRRRDGTQYF,TGCGCCAGCAGCCCAGGGGTCAGGCGGCGACGTGACGGGACCCAGTACTTC
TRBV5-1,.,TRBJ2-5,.,CASSSVSGETQYF,TGCGCCAGCAGCTCTGTTTCAGGGGAGACCCAGTACTTC
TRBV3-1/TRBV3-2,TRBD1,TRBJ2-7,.,CASSHYERTGTNEQYF,TGTGCCAGCAGCCACTATGAAAGGACAGGAACTAACGAGCAGTACTTC
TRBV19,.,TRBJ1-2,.,CASSPKARGIYGYTF,TGTGCCAGTAGCCCTAAAGCCCGGGGGATTTATGGCTACACCTTC
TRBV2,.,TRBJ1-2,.,CASSSDRLNYGYTF,TGTGCCAGCAGTTCGGACAGACTTAACTATGGCTACACCTTC
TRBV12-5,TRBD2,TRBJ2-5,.,CASAGGSGQETQYF,TGTGCTAGTGCCGGGGGGTCGGGCCAAGAGACCCAGTACTTC
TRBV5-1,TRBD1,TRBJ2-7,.,CASSLTPGQGSTYEQYF,TGCGCCAGCAGCTTGACCCCGGGACAGGGAAGCACCTACGAGCAGTACTTC
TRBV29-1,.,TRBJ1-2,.,CSVLTENYTF,TGCAGCGTTCTTACAGAAAACTACACCTTC
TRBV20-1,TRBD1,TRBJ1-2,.,CSASDPRGQGVHYGYTF,TGCAGTGCTAGTGACCCCCGGGGACAGGGGGTGCACTATGGCTACACCTTC
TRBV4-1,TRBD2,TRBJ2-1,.,CASSLRTSVESYNEQFF,TGCGCCAGCAGCCTCCGAACTAGCGTGGAATCCTACAATGAGCAGTTCTTC
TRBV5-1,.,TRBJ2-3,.,CASNFQDTQYF,TGCGCCAGCAATTTCCAAGATACGCAGTATTTT
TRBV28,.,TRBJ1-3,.,CASSVGGPGNTIYF,TGTGCCAGCAGTGTCGGGGGGCCTGGAAACACCATATATTTT
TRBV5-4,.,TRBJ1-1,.,CASSLVGRANTEAFF,TGTGCCAGCAGCTTAGTGGGCAGGGCCAACACTGAAGCTTTCTTT
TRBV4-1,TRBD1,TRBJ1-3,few,CASSLRTGDTGNTIYF,TGCGCCAGCAGCCTACGGACAGGGGATACCGGAAACACCATATATTTT
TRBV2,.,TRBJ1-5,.,CASSVSGGQPQHF,TGTGCCAGCAGTGTGTCCGGAGGGCAGCCCCAGCATTTT
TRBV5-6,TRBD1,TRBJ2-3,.,CASSPGQGPDTQYF,TGTGCCAGCAGCCCCGGACAGGGGCCAGATACGCAGTATTTT
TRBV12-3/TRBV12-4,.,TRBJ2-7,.,CASSLATGAEQYF,TGTGCCAGCAGTTTAGCGACAGGCGCCGAGCAGTACTTC
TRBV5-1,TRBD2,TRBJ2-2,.,CASSPARRGGFSGELFF,TGCGCCAGCAGCCCGGCTAGGCGGGGGGGATTCTCCGGGGAGCTGTTTTTT
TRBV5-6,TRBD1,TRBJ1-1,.,CASSLEGAAPEAFF,TGTGCCAGCAGCTTGGAGGGGGCAGCACCTGAAGCTTTCTTT
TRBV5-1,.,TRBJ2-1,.,CASSLGDWKQFF,TGCGCCAGCAGCTTGGGGGACTGGAAGCAGTTCTTC
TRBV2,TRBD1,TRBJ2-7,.,CASSRGRGVTGSYEQYF,TGTGCCAGCAGTCGAGGAAGAGGGGTGACAGGGTCATACGAGCAGTACTTC
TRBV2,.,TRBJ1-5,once,CASSGLGGQNSNQPQHF,TGTGCCAGCAGTGGTTTAGGCGGGCAGAATAGCAATCAGCCCCAGCATTTT
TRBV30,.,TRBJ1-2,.,CAWSVGDSSRSTF,TGTGCCTGGAGTGTAGGGGACTCCTCCCGTTCCACCTTC
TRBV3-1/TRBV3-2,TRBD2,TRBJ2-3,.,CASSFAGSGAAQYF,TGTGCCAGCAGCTTTGCTGGTAGCGGGGCCGCGCAGTATTTT